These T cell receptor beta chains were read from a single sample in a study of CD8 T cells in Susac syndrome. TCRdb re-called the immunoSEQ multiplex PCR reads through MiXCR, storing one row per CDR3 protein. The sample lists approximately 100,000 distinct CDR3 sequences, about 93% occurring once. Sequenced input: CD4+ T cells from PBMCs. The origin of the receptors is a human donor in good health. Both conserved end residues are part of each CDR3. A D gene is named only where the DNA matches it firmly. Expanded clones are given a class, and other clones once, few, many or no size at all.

CDR3nt: TGTGCCAGCAGTTTATGGGGGGGGCGCTCTAACTATGGCTACACCTTC; CDR3aa: CASSLWGGRSNYGYTF; d_gene: -; v_gene: TRBV12-3/TRBV12-4; j_gene: TRBJ1-2; abundance: -
CDR3nt: TGTGCCAGCACACAGGAGTCCTACGAGCAGTACTTC; CDR3aa: CASTQESYEQYF; d_gene: -; v_gene: TRBV7-9; j_gene: TRBJ2-7; abundance: -
CDR3nt: TGTGCCAGCAGCTCCCACAGGGAGGGATGGGGCTACACCTTC; CDR3aa: CASSSHREGWGYTF; d_gene: -; v_gene: TRBV5-5; j_gene: TRBJ1-2; abundance: -
CDR3nt: TGTGCCAGCAGTTTATTTCAGGGCCAGCCCCAGCATTTT; CDR3aa: CASSLFQGQPQHF; d_gene: -; v_gene: TRBV28; j_gene: TRBJ1-5; abundance: -
CDR3nt: TGCGCCAGCAGCCCAAGAGGGGACGGGACCAAAAACATTCAGTACTTC; CDR3aa: CASSPRGDGTKNIQYF; d_gene: -; v_gene: TRBV5-1; j_gene: TRBJ2-4; abundance: few
CDR3nt: TGTGCCAGCAGTTTTGGAAAAAACATTCAGTACTTC; CDR3aa: CASSFGKNIQYF; d_gene: -; v_gene: TRBV12-3/TRBV12-4; j_gene: TRBJ2-4; abundance: -
CDR3nt: TGTGCCAGCAGCCTTACCGGGACAGGGGACTATGGCTACACCTTC; CDR3aa: CASSLTGTGDYGYTF; d_gene: TRBD1; v_gene: TRBV5-8; j_gene: TRBJ1-2; abundance: -
CDR3nt: TGTGCCAGCAGCCCACAGAGGTACACTGAAGCTTTCTTT; CDR3aa: CASSPQRYTEAFF; d_gene: -; v_gene: TRBV7-9; j_gene: TRBJ1-1; abundance: -
CDR3nt: TGTGCCAGCAGTCCAGAGGGCCCTGGCTACTCCTACGAGCAGTACTTC; CDR3aa: CASSPEGPGYSYEQYF; d_gene: -; v_gene: TRBV12-3/TRBV12-4; j_gene: TRBJ2-7; abundance: -
CDR3nt: TGCGCCAGCAGCCTCCGACAGGGGCGAAATAACTATGGCTACACCTTC; CDR3aa: CASSLRQGRNNYGYTF; d_gene: TRBD1; v_gene: TRBV5-1; j_gene: TRBJ1-2; abundance: -
CDR3nt: TGTGCCAGCACGACAGGGGACGCCTACGAGCAGTACTTC; CDR3aa: CASTTGDAYEQYF; d_gene: TRBD1; v_gene: TRBV6-2/TRBV6-3; j_gene: TRBJ2-7; abundance: -
CDR3nt: TGTGCCAGCAGTGGAGTAGGGGGAGAGGATTCACCCCTCCACTTT; CDR3aa: CASSGVGGEDSPLHF; d_gene: -; v_gene: TRBV25-1; j_gene: TRBJ1-6; abundance: -
CDR3nt: TGCGCCAGCAGCTTGGATCCGGCTGGGGAGACCCAGTACTTC; CDR3aa: CASSLDPAGETQYF; d_gene: -; v_gene: TRBV5-1; j_gene: TRBJ2-5; abundance: -
CDR3nt: TGTGCCAGCAGCTTGGCCGGGGGGGCCGTGAATGAGCAGTTCTTC; CDR3aa: CASSLAGGAVNEQFF; d_gene: TRBD2; v_gene: TRBV5-4; j_gene: TRBJ2-1; abundance: -
CDR3nt: TGTGCCAGCAGCTTAAATCATGCGGCGCTCTACGAGCAGTACTTC; CDR3aa: CASSLNHAALYEQYF; d_gene: -; v_gene: TRBV11-2; j_gene: TRBJ2-7; abundance: once
CDR3nt: TGTGCCACCGTGGGGGGCAGCGCCGACAATCAGCCCCAGCATTTT; CDR3aa: CATVGGSADNQPQHF; d_gene: -; v_gene: TRBV19; j_gene: TRBJ1-5; abundance: -
CDR3nt: TGCAGTGCCAGTGGACAGGGACATAATTCACCCCTCCACTTT; CDR3aa: CSASGQGHNSPLHF; d_gene: TRBD1; v_gene: TRBV20-1; j_gene: TRBJ1-6; abundance: once
CDR3nt: TGTGCCAGCAGAGACGGGACAGCGGACTATGGCTACACCTTC; CDR3aa: CASRDGTADYGYTF; d_gene: TRBD1; v_gene: TRBV3-1; j_gene: TRBJ1-2; abundance: -
CDR3nt: TGTGCCAGCAGCCTAGCGGGGGCCTCGGGGGGGGAGACCCAGTACTTC; CDR3aa: CASSLAGASGGETQYF; d_gene: TRBD2; v_gene: TRBV7-2; j_gene: TRBJ2-5; abundance: -
CDR3nt: TGTGCCAGCAGCCCTTCGGAGCTGGTCTACAATGAGCAGTTCTTC; CDR3aa: CASSPSELVYNEQFF; d_gene: -; v_gene: TRBV21-1; j_gene: TRBJ2-1; abundance: -
CDR3nt: TGTGCCAGCACCCCCACCCGGGACGGTGAAGCTTTCTTT; CDR3aa: CASTPTRDGEAFF; d_gene: -; v_gene: TRBV6-5; j_gene: TRBJ1-1; abundance: -
CDR3nt: TGTGCCTGGGCCACAGGGAACTATGGCTACACCTTC; CDR3aa: CAWATGNYGYTF; d_gene: -; v_gene: TRBV30; j_gene: TRBJ1-2; abundance: -
CDR3nt: TGCGCCAGCAGCCAAGGCGGAACCTACGAGCAGTACTTC; CDR3aa: CASSQGGTYEQYF; d_gene: -; v_gene: TRBV4-3; j_gene: TRBJ2-7; abundance: -
CDR3nt: TGTGCCAGCAGCTTAGCTAGCACCAATGAGCAGTTCTTC; CDR3aa: CASSLASTNEQFF; d_gene: -; v_gene: TRBV7-2; j_gene: TRBJ2-1; abundance: -
CDR3nt: TGTGCCAGCAGCCACTGGACTAGCGGAGGTGTCGAGCAGTACTTC; CDR3aa: CASSHWTSGGVEQYF; d_gene: TRBD2; v_gene: TRBV3-1; j_gene: TRBJ2-7; abundance: -
CDR3nt: TGCGCCAGCAGCTTGGTAGCGGGAGAGTACGAGACCCAGTACTTC; CDR3aa: CASSLVAGEYETQYF; d_gene: TRBD2; v_gene: TRBV5-1; j_gene: TRBJ2-5; abundance: -
CDR3nt: TGTGCCTGGAGTGTACGCGGCTCCACAGATACGCAGTATTTT; CDR3aa: CAWSVRGSTDTQYF; d_gene: -; v_gene: TRBV30; j_gene: TRBJ2-3; abundance: -
CDR3nt: TGTGCCAGCAGTTACGGGAGGGCCTACGAGCAGTACTTC; CDR3aa: CASSYGRAYEQYF; d_gene: TRBD2; v_gene: TRBV6-5; j_gene: TRBJ2-7; abundance: -
CDR3nt: TGCAGCGTTGTAGGGGAAAATAGCAATCAGCCCCAGCATTTT; CDR3aa: CSVVGENSNQPQHF; d_gene: -; v_gene: TRBV29-1; j_gene: TRBJ1-5; abundance: -
CDR3nt: TGTGCCACAAAGAGCTCTGGGGCCAACGTCCTGACTTTC; CDR3aa: CATKSSGANVLTF; d_gene: -; v_gene: TRBV5-4; j_gene: TRBJ2-6; abundance: -
CDR3nt: TGTGCCACCAGCAGTAATACAGCCGAGCAGTACTTC; CDR3aa: CATSSNTAEQYF; d_gene: -; v_gene: TRBV15; j_gene: TRBJ2-7; abundance: -
CDR3nt: TGTGCCAGCTCACTGGGACTAGCGGGAGACGGGGGGGTCTACGAGCAGTACTTC; CDR3aa: CASSLGLAGDGGVYEQYF; d_gene: TRBD2; v_gene: TRBV18; j_gene: TRBJ2-7; abundance: -
CDR3nt: TGTGCCAGCAGCCAGACACCTTACGAGCAGTACTTC; CDR3aa: CASSQTPYEQYF; d_gene: -; v_gene: TRBV7-9; j_gene: TRBJ2-7; abundance: -
CDR3nt: TGTGCCACCAGCAGAGATCTGGGGGGTTCCTACAATGAGCAGTTCTTC; CDR3aa: CATSRDLGGSYNEQFF; d_gene: -; v_gene: TRBV15; j_gene: TRBJ2-1; abundance: -
CDR3nt: TGTGCCAGCAGCTCCTGGGACAGGGGAAAAGGGCGTGATGGCTACACCTTC; CDR3aa: CASSSWDRGKGRDGYTF; d_gene: TRBD1; v_gene: TRBV6-2/TRBV6-3; j_gene: TRBJ1-2; abundance: -
CDR3nt: TGTGCCAGCAGCTTACGCGGGAGTGGACGAGACAATGAGCAGTTCTTC; CDR3aa: CASSLRGSGRDNEQFF; d_gene: TRBD2; v_gene: TRBV13; j_gene: TRBJ2-1; abundance: once
CDR3nt: TGTGCCAGCAGTTTCGTTGACGAGCAGTACTTC; CDR3aa: CASSFVDEQYF; d_gene: -; v_gene: TRBV12-3/TRBV12-4; j_gene: TRBJ2-7; abundance: -